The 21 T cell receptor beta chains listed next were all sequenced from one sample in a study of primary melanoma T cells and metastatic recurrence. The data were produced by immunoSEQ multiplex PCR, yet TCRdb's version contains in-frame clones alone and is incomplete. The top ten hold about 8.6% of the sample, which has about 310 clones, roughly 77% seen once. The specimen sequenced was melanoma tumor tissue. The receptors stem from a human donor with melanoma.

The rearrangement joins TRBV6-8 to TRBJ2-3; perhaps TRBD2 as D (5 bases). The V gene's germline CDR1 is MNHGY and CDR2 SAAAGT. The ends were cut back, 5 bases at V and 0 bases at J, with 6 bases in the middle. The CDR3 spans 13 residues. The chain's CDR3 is CASSGGSTDTQYF. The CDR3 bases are TGTGCCAGCAGTGGCGGGAGCACAGATACGCAGTATTTT.

The CDR3 sequence is CASSLDRTYEQYF. In nucleotides, the CDR3 is TGTGCCAGCAGTTTAGACAGGACCTACGAGCAGTACTTC. The chain has TRBV28 and TRBJ2-7; tentatively, D is TRBD1 (6 bases). CDR3 length: 13 amino acids. Germline values: CDR1 MDHEN, CDR2 SYDVKM. Trimming shortened V by 2 bases and J by 2 bases, and 7 bases separated the two germline ends.

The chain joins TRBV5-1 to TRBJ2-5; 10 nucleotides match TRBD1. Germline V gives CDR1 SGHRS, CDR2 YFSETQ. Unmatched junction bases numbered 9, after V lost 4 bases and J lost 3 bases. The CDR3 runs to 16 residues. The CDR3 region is CASSTRTGGVEETQYF. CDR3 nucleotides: TGCGCCAGCAGCACCAGGACAGGGGGTGTGGAAGAGACCCAGTACTTC.

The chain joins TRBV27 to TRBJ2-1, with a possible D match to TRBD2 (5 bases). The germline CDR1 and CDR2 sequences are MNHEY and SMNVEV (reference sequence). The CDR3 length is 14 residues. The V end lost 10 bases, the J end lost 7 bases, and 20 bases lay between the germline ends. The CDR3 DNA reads TGTGCCACCCAAGCGGCTGACGTGGGGAATGAGCAGTTCTTC. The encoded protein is CATQAADVGNEQFF.

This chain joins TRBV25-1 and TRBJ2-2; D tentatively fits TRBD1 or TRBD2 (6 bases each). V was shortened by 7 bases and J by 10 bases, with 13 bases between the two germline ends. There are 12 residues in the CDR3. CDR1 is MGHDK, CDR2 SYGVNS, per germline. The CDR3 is CASTGASEELFF. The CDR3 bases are TGTGCCAGCACGGGGGCATCGGAGGAGCTGTTTTTT.

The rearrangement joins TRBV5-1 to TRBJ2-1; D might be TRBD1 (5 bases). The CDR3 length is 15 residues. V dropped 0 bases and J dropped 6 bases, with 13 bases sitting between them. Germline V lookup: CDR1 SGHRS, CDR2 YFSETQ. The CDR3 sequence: CASSLAGPFTNEQFF. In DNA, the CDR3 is TGCGCCAGCAGCTTGGCAGGGCCCTTTACCAATGAGCAGTTCTTC.

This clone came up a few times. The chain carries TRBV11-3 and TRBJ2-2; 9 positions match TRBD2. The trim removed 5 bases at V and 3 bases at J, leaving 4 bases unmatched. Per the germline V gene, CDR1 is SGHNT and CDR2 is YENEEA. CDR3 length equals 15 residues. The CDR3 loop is CASSPRLADTGELFF. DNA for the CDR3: TGTGCCAGCAGCCCCAGACTAGCGGACACCGGGGAGCTGTTTTTT.

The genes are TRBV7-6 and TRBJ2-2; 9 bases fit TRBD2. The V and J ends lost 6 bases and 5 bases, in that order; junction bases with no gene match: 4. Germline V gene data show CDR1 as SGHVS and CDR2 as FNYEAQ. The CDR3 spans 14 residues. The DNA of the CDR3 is TGTGCCAGCAGGATTAGCGGGAGAACCGGGGAGCTGTTTTTT. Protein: CASRISGRTGELFF.

CDR3 sequence: CASSSTGVRTGELFF. CDR3 sequence (DNA): TGTGCCAGCAGCTCTACAGGGGTTAGGACCGGGGAGCTGTTTTTT. The genes are TRBV11-3 and TRBJ2-2, with 7 bases matching TRBD1. The CDR3 loop spans 15 amino acids. J was trimmed by 5 bases and V by 4 bases; bases with no gene match: 7. Germline CDR1 reads SGHNT; CDR2 reads YENEEA.

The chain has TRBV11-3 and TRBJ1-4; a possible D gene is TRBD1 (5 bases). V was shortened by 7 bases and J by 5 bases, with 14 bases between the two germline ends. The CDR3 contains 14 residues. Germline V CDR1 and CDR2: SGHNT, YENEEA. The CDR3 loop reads CASKPGHTNEKLFF. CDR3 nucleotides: TGTGCCAGCAAGCCGGGGCACACGAATGAAAAACTGTTTTTT.

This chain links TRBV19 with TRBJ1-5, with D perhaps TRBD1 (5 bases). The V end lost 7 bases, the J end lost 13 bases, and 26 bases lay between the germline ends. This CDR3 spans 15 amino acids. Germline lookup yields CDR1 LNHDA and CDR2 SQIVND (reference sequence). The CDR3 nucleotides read TGTGCCAGTACCATCCGGGACTCGCGTCGGCAGCTTCAGCATTTT. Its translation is CASTIRDSRRQLQHF.

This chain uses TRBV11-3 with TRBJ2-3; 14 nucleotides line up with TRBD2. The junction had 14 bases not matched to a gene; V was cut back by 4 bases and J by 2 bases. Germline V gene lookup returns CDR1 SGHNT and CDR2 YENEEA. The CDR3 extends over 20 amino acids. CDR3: CASSSVVGTSGRPDTDTQYF. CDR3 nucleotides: TGTGCCAGCAGCTCCGTAGTGGGGACTAGCGGGAGACCGGACACAGATACGCAGTATTTT.

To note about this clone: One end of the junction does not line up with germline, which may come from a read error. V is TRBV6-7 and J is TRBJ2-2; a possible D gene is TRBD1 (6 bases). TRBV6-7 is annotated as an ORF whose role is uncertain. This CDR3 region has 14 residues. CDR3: CASSDSGDTGELFF. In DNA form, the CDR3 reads TGTGCCAGCAGTGACTCAGGGGACACCGGGGAGCTGTTTTTT.

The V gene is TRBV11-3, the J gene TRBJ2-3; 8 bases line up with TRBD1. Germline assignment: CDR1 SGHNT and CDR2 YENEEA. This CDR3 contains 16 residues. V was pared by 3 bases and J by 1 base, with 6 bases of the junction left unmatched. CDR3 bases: TGTGCCAGCAGCTTTGCCTCAGGGGGCGGCACAGATACGCAGTATTTT. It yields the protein CASSFASGGGTDTQYF.

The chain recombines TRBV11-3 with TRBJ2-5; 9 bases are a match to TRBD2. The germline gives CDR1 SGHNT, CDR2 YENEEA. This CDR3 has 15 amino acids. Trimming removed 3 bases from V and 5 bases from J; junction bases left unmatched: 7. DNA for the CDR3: TGTGCCAGCAGCTTTAGCGGGGGCCCCCGTGAGACCCAGTACTTC. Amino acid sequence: CASSFSGGPRETQYF.

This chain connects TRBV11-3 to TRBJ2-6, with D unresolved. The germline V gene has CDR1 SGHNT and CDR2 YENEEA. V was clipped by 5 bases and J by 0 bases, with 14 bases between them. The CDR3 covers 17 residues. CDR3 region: CASSAILGYSGANVLTF. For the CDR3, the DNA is TGTGCCAGCAGCGCCATTTTGGGGTACTCTGGGGCCAACGTCCTGACTTTC.

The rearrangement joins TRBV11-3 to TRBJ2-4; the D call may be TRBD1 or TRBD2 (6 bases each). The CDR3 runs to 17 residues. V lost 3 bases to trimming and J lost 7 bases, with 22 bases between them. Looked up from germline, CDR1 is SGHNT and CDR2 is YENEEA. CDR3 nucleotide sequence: TGTGCCAGCAGCTTGGGAGAGGGTGGGGGGCGCGGTAACATTCAGTACTTC. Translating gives CASSLGEGGGRGNIQYF.

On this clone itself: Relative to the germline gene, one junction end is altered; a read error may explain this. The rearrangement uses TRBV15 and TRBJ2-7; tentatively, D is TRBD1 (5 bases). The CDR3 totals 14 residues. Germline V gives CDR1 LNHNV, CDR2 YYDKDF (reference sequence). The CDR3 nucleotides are TGTGCCACCAGTAGAGAGGACACGAGTGGCGAGCAGTACTTC. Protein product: CATSREDTSGEQYF.

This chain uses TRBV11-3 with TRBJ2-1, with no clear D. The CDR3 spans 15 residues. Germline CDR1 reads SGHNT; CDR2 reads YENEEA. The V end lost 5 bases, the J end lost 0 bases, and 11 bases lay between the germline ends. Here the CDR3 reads CASSADSLSYNEQFF. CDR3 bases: TGTGCCAGCAGCGCCGATAGCCTCTCCTACAATGAGCAGTTCTTC.

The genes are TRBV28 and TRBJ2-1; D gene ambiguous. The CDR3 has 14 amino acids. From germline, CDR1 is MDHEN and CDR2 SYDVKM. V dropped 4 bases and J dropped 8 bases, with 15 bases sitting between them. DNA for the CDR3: TGTGCCAGCAGTTCCGCCGACGATATGGATGAGCAGTTCTTC. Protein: CASSSADDMDEQFF.

In DNA form, the CDR3 reads TGTGCCAGCAGCATAACGGGACTACACCTCTACGAGCAGTACTTC. This gives the protein CASSITGLHLYEQYF. V is TRBV6-8 and J is TRBJ2-7; 7 nucleotides line up with TRBD2. Germline V gene data show CDR1 as MNHGY and CDR2 as SAAAGT. J was trimmed by 3 bases and V by 6 bases; bases with no gene match: 11. CDR3 length: 15 amino acids.